This TCR beta chain was identified in a study of tumour-infiltrating T cells in Burkitt lymphoma. At the level of the study: The Burkitt lymphoma cohort spanned all epidemiological subtypes. Productive clonality predicted overall and progression-free survival.

Study-wide results and limits: Several public clonotypes recurred in numerous Burkitt lymphoma patients.

This table comes from immunoSEQ multiplex PCR, and its TCRdb copy is limited to in-frame clones, with some not included. The repertoire holds about 1,300 clones, with approximately 99% as singletons. As for this clone: What it recognizes is unknown.

V was shortened by 4 bases and J by 8 bases, with 20 bases between the two germline ends. The CDR3 has 15 amino acids. Germline V lookup: CDR1 SNHLY, CDR2 FYNNEI. The source of this sequence is a human donor with Burkitt lymphoma. What was sequenced was tumor tissue. V is TRBV2 and J is TRBJ1-2, with D perhaps TRBD1 (6 bases). The CDR3 nucleotides are TGTGCCAGCAGTGTGGGGGACATCTTACTGGGGGGCTACACCTTC. Translation gives CASSVGDILLGGYTF.